What follows are 21 T cell receptor beta chains derived from one specimen sequenced in a study of spatial heterogeneity in lung cancer. Findings of the study overall: How many expanded intratumoral alpha and beta TCRs were present tracked the tumor mutation count, which was a count of nonsynonymous mutations.

The antigens for these receptors are not known. As to time point: sample taken at primary tumor resection. From the 5' RACE reads, TCRdb called clonotypes with MiXCR, one entry per CDR3 protein. This repertoire shows roughly 5,000 distinct CDR3 sequences, under 30% found once; its top ten account for less than 25%. The source was lung tumor tissue, collected at surgery. Receptor source: a male donor with early-stage non-small cell lung cancer.

In this sample, this clonotype is medium-sized. At one of its ends the junction is not consistent with the germline gene, which may arise from a read error. This chain uses TRBV28 with TRBJ2-5; TRBD2 matches at 7 bases. The CDR3 is 14 residues long. Germline CDR1 MDHEN, CDR2 SYDVKM. CDR3 sequence (DNA): TGTGCTAGCAGTTTGGAGGGGAGGGCCGAGACCCAGTACTTC. Protein sequence: CASSLEGRAETQYF.

This clonotype is judged medium-sized. The V call is TRBV5-6, the J call TRBJ2-3, with 7 nucleotides matching TRBD1. V dropped 4 bases and J dropped 1; count of bases not matched to a gene: 9. CDR1 is SGHDT and CDR2 is YYEEEE in the germline V gene. There are 16 residues in the CDR3. CDR3 protein: CASSLSGGQGTDTQYF. The CDR3 DNA reads as TGTGCCAGCAGCCTCTCGGGCGGACAGGGCACAGATACGCAGTATTTT.

This clonotype was found a few times. The rearrangement uses TRBV6-1 and TRBJ1-2; 10 positions match TRBD1. Germline loops: CDR1 MNHNS, CDR2 SASEGT. Trimming took 6 bases from V and 8 from J; bases not matched to a gene: 9. The CDR3 has 14 amino acids. CDR3 coding DNA: TGTGCCAGCAGGAGGCTCGGGACAGGGGACGGCTACACCTTC. Translation: CASRRLGTGDGYTF.

A remark on this clonotype: One junction end does not reproduce the germline sequence, and a read error may be involved. This chain connects TRBV7-8 to TRBJ2-7; tentative D call: TRBD1 (6 bases). The germline V gene has CDR1 SGHVS and CDR2 FQNEAQ. The CDR3 contains 16 residues. The CDR3 protein is CASSPRGSFSSYEQYF. The CDR3 DNA reads as TGTGCCAGCAGCCCTAGGGGGAGTTTCAGCTCCTACGAGCAGTATTTC.

By frequency in the sample, this clonotype is medium-sized. This chain uses TRBV6-5 with TRBJ2-7; possible D gene TRBD1, 6 bases. V gave up 0 bases and J gave up 6 bases, with 6 bases separating them. The CDR3 has 12 residues. Germline CDR1 and CDR2: MNHEY and SVGAGI. The CDR3, as DNA: TGTGCCAGCAGTTACTCAGGGGGCGAGCAGTACTTC. The encoded protein is CASSYSGGEQYF.

As concerns this clonotype: The CDR3 does not close with the conserved phenylalanine or tryptophan, likely indicating a read error. The rearrangement links TRBV2 to TRBJ2-3; TRBD2 matches at 7 bases. Germline V gene lookup returns CDR1 SNHLY and CDR2 FYNNEI. Trimming at V came to 6 bases and at J to 2 bases, leaving 14 bases not matched to a gene. The CDR3 length is 17 residues. The CDR3 protein is CASRAPRLALTTDTQYL. CDR3 coding DNA: TGTGCCAGCAGGGCGCCCCGACTAGCACTCACCACAGATACGCAGTATTTA.

The chain has TRBV2 and TRBJ2-7; D is possibly TRBD1 (5 bases). Germline V gene data show CDR1 as SNHLY and CDR2 as FYNNEI. V lost 5 bases to trimming and J lost 0 bases, with 11 bases between them. There are 14 residues in the CDR3. Here the CDR3 DNA reads TGTGCCAGCAGTTATGACAGTAGCTCCTACGAGCAGTACTTC. Translating gives CASSYDSSSYEQYF.

This clonotype rates as medium-sized. CDR3 protein: CAWTSSGQGVTEAFF. CDR3 coding DNA: TGTGCCTGGACATCCTCTGGACAGGGAGTCACTGAAGCTTTCTTT. This rearrangement joins TRBV30 to TRBJ1-1, with TRBD1 identical over 8 bases. Germline lookup yields CDR1 GTSNPN and CDR2 SVGIG (reference sequence). The J segment lost 4 bases and the V segment lost 4 bases, leaving 11 bases of the junction unmatched. This CDR3 has 15 amino acids. Based on the CDR3 plus reference TRBV30 and TRBJ1-1, the full variable domain is SQTIHQWPATLVQPVGSPLSLECTVEGTSNPNLYWYRQAAGRGLQLLFYSVGIGQISSEVPQNLSASRPQDRQFILSSKKLLLSDSGFYLCAWTSSGQGVTEAFFGQGTRLTVV.

This clonotype was observed a few times. The chain couples TRBV20-1 to TRBJ2-5; 9 bases match TRBD2. This CDR3 comprises 12 residues. V gave up 8 bases and J gave up 5 bases; unmatched junction bases: 6. The germline CDR1 and CDR2 sequences are DFQATT and SNEGSKA (reference sequence). The CDR3 bases are TGCAGTTCCCCCGGGACTAGCGAGACCCAGTACTTC. Its translation: CSSPGTSETQYF.

This clonotype showed up just a few times. The chain combines TRBV4-3 with TRBJ2-7; D might be TRBD1 (5 bases). Germline lookup yields CDR1 LGHNA and CDR2 YSLEER. The CDR3 is made up of 13 amino acids. V was shortened by 4 bases and J by 3 bases, with 10 bases between the two germline ends. The CDR3 sequence: CASSRDRFYEQYF. The CDR3 DNA is TGCGCCAGCAGCCGAGACAGATTCTACGAGCAGTACTTC.

This clonotype was seen only a few times. This chain uses TRBV6-2 or TRBV6-3 with TRBJ2-5; TRBD1 matches 9 bases. V gave up 6 bases and J gave up 5 bases; unmatched junction bases: 1. CDR1 is MNHEY and CDR2 is SVGEGT in the germline V gene. This CDR3 contains 12 residues. The CDR3 reads CASRDRGETQYF. The DNA for the CDR3 is TGTGCCAGCAGGGACAGGGGTGAGACCCAGTACTTC.

The J gene is TRBJ2-1, the V gene TRBV20-1, with TRBD2 matching 13 bases. CDR1 DFQATT and CDR2 SNEGSKA come from the germline V gene (reference sequence). This CDR3 is built from 16 residues. V shed 5 bases and J 2 bases; nucleotides not matched to a gene: 6. The CDR3 loop is CSARRLAGGTYNEQFF. As DNA, the CDR3 is TGCAGTGCTCGAAGACTAGCGGGAGGTACCTACAATGAGCAGTTCTTC.

The V gene is TRBV6-2 or TRBV6-3, the J gene TRBJ2-7; TRBD1 agrees at 9 bases. The CDR3 length is 14 residues. Trimming took 5 bases from V and 3 from J; bases not matched to a gene: 5. CDR1 and CDR2 (germline): MNHEY, SVGEGT. CDR3 nucleotide sequence: TGTGCCAGCAGTGCAGGACAGGGGTACTACGAGCAGTACTTC. Translation: CASSAGQGYYEQYF.

This clonotype was seen a few times. V and J are TRBV5-1 and TRBJ2-2; weak D call: TRBD2 (5 bases). The V gene's germline CDR1 is SGHRS and CDR2 YFSETQ. This CDR3 spans 17 amino acids. Trimming took off 3 bases at V and 0 bases at J, with 15 bases between the two ends. The CDR3 DNA reads TGCGCCAGCAGCTGGTCTCGGGGAAAAGCGAACACCGGGGAGCTGTTTTTT. Its protein is CASSWSRGKANTGELFF.

This clonotype was detected a few times. CDR3 DNA sequence: TGTGCCAGCAGCCAACGGGACATTTCCTACGAGCAGTACTTC. The encoded protein is CASSQRDISYEQYF. The chain employs TRBV7-9 and TRBJ2-7; D perhaps matches TRBD1 (6 bases). Germline V gene lookup returns CDR1 SEHNR and CDR2 FQNEAQ (reference sequence). V lost 5 bases and J 1 base, leaving 12 bases between the germline ends. The CDR3 is 14 amino acids.

The chain has TRBV29-1 and TRBJ2-5; no clear D gene. The germline V gene has CDR1 SQVTM and CDR2 ANQGSEA. The V gene lost 4 bases and the J gene lost 4 bases, with 7 bases spanning the gap. The CDR3 is 11 amino acids. The CDR3 nucleotides read TGCAGCGTTGTAGTTTTAGAGACCCAGTACTTC. It codes for CSVVVLETQYF.

The rearrangement joins TRBV20-1 to TRBJ2-7, with 7 positions matching TRBD2. CDR1 and CDR2 (germline): DFQATT, SNEGSKA (reference sequence). V lost 5 bases to trimming and J lost 3 bases; unmatched junction nucleotides: 4. This CDR3 is built from 12 residues. This CDR3 reads CSAGSGVYEQYF. The CDR3 DNA reads TGCAGTGCTGGGAGCGGGGTCTACGAGCAGTACTTC.

By frequency in the sample, this clonotype is medium-sized. J is TRBJ2-1 and V is TRBV20-1; TRBD2 agrees at 12 bases. Germline CDR1 is DFQATT and CDR2 is SNEGSKA (reference sequence). The trim removed 6 bases at V and 4 bases at J, leaving 7 bases unmatched. The CDR3 is 15 amino acids. The CDR3 coding sequence is TGCAGTGCCGTTCTAGCGGGAGGGGCGTACAATGAGCAGTTCTTC. It encodes CSAVLAGGAYNEQFF.

This rearrangement joins TRBV6-2 or TRBV6-3 to TRBJ2-3; D gene uncertain. The germline CDR1 and CDR2 sequences are MNHEY and SVGEGT. The CDR3 is 12 amino acids. The germline V and J ends were trimmed by 5 bases and 6 bases, with 9 bases remaining between them. The CDR3 sequence: CASSPLEDTQYF. In nucleotides, the CDR3 is TGTGCCAGCAGTCCTCTTGAGGATACGCAGTATTTT.

This clonotype was seen just once. This chain joins TRBV7-3 and TRBJ2-1, with D maybe TRBD1 (5 bases). The germline CDR1 and CDR2 sequences are SGHTA and FQGTGA. Trimming cost V 4 bases and J 1 base, with 14 bases left between them. CDR3 length: 16 amino acids. CDR3 nucleotides: TGTGCCAGCAGCTATAGGGGCGGTATATCCTACAATGAGCAGTTCTTC. Its protein product is CASSYRGGISYNEQFF.

The table lists this clonotype with a few counts. The chain recombines TRBV3-1 with TRBJ2-5; 10 bases line up with TRBD2. Germline-derived CDR1 and CDR2 are LGHDT and YNNKEL (reference sequence). This CDR3 contains 17 residues. Losses at the gene ends were 0 bases for V and 3 bases for J; bases not matched to a gene: 7. The CDR3 loop is CASSQESLLAGKETQYF. CDR3 DNA sequence: TGTGCCAGCAGCCAAGAATCCCTACTAGCGGGAAAAGAGACCCAGTACTTC.